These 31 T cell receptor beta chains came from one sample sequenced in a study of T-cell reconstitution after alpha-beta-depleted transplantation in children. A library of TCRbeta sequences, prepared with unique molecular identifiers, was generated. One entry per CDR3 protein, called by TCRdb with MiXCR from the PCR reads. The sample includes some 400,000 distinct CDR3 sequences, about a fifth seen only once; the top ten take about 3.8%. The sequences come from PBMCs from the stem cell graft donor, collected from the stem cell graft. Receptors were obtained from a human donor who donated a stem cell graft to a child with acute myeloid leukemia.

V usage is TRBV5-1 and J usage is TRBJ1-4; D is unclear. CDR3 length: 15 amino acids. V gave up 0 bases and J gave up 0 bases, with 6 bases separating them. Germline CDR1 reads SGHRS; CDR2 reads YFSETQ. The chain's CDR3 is CASSLAPATNEKLFF. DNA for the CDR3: TGCGCCAGCAGCTTGGCACCTGCAACTAATGAAAAACTGTTTTTT. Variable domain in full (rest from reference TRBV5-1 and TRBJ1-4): KAGVTQTPRYLIKTRGQQVTLSCSPISGHRSVSWYQQTPGQGLQFLFEYFSETQRNKGNFPGRFSGRQFSNSRSEMNVSTLELGDSALYLCASSLAPATNEKLFFGSGTQLSVL.

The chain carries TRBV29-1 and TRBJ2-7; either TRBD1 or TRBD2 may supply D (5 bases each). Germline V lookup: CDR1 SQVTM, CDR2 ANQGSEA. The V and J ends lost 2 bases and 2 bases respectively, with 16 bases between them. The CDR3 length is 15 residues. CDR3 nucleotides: TGCAGCGTTGAATTCCGGCAGGGTAGCGCCTACGAGCAGTACTTC. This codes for CSVEFRQGSAYEQYF.

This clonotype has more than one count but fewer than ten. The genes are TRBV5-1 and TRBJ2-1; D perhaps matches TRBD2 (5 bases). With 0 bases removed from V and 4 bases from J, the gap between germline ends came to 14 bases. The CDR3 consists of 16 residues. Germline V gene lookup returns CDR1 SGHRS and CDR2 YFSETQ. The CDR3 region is CASSLAGNRGYNEQFF. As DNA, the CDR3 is TGCGCCAGCAGCTTGGCCGGGAACAGAGGATACAATGAGCAGTTCTTC.

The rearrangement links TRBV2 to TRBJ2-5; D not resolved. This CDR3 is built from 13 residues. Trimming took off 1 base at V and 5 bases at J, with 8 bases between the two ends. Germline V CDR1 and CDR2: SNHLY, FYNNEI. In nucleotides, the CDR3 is TGTGCCAGCAGTGAAGTTGTTGGGGAGACCCAGTACTTC. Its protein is CASSEVVGETQYF.

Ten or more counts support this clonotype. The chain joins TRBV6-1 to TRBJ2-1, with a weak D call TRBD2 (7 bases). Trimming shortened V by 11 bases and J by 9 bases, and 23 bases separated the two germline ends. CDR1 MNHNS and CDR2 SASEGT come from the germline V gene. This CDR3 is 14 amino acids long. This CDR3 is CAALGGEDFGEQFF. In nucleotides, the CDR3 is TGTGCCGCGCTAGGGGGGGAGGATTTCGGTGAGCAGTTCTTC.

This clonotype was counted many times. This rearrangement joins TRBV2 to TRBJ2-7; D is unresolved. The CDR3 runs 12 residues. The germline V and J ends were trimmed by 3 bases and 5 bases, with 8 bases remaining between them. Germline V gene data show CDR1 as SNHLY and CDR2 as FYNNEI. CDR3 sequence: CASSEFLHEQYF. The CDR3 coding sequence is TGTGCCAGCAGTGAGTTTCTACACGAGCAGTACTTC.

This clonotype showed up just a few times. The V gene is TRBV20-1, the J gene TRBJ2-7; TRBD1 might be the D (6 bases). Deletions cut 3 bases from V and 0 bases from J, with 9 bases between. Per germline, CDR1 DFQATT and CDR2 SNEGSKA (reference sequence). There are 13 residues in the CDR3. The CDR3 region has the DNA TGCAGTGCTAGGGGCAGGGGCTCCTACGAGCAGTACTTC. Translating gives CSARGRGSYEQYF.

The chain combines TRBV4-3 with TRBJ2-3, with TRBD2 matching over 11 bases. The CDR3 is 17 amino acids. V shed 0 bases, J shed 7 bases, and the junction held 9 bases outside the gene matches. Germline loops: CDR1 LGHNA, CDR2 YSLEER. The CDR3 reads CASSQDFVLAGANTQYF. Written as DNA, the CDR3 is TGCGCCAGCAGCCAAGATTTCGTACTAGCGGGGGCGAATACGCAGTATTTT.

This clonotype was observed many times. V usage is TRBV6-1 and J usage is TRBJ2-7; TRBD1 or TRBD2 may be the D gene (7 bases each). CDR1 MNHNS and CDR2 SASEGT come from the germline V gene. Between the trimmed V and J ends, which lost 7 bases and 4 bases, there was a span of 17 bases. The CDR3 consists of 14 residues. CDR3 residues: CASTQGGAGYEQYF. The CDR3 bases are TGTGCCAGCACCCAGGGGGGGGCTGGGTACGAGCAGTACTTC.

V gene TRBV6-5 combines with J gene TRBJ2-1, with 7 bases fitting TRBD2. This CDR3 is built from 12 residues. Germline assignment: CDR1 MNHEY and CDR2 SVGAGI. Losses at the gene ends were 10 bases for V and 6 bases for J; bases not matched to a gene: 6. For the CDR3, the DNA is TGTGCCAACTGCGGGGGAGGCAATGAGCAGTTCTTC. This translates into CANCGGGNEQFF.

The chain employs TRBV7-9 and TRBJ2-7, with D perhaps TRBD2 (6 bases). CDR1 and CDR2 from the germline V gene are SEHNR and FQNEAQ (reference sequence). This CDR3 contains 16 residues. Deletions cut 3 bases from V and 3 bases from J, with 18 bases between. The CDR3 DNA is TGTGCCAGCAGCTTTTCGGGGGAACTAGATGACTACGAGCAGTACTTC. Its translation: CASSFSGELDDYEQYF.

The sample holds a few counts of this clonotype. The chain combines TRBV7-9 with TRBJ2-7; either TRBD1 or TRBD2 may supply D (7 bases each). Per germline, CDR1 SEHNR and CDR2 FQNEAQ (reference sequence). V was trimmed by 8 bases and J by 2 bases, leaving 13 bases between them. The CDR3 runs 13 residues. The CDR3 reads CASQGGDPYEQYF. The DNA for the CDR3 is TGTGCCAGCCAGGGGGGGGACCCCTACGAGCAGTACTTC. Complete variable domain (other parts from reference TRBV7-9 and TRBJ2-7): DTGVSQNPRHKITKRGQNVTFRCDPISEHNRLYWYRQTLGQGPEFLTYFQNEAQLEKSRLLSDRFSAERPKGSFSTLEIQRTEQGDSAMYLCASQGGDPYEQYFGPGTRLTVT.

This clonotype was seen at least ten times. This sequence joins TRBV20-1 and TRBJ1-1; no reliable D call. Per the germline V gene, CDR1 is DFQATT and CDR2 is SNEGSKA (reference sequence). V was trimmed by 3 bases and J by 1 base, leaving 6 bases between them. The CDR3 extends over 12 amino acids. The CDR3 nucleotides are TGCAGTGCTAGGGTAGAGAACACTGAAGCTTTCTTT. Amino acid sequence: CSARVENTEAFF.

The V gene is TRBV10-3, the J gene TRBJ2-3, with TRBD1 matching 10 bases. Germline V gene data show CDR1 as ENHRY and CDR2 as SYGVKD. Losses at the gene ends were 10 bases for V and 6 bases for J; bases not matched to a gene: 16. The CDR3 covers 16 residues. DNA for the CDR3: TGTGCCAGTAGACCACCGGGGACAGGGGTGTTGGATACGCAGTATTTT. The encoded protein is CASRPPGTGVLDTQYF.

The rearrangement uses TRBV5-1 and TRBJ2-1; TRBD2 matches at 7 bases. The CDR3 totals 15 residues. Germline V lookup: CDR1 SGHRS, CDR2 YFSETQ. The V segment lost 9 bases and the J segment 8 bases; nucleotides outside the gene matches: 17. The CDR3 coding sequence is TGCGCCACCAACTTAGCTGGGGGGGGGATGGATGAGCAGTTCTTC. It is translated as CATNLAGGGMDEQFF.

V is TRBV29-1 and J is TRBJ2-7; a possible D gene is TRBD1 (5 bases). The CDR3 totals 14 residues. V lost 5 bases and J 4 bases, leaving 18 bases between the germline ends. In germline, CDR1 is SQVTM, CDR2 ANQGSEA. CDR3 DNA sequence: TGCAGCGTTACACTCTTTGGGGCGCGATACGAGCAGTACTTC. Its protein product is CSVTLFGARYEQYF.

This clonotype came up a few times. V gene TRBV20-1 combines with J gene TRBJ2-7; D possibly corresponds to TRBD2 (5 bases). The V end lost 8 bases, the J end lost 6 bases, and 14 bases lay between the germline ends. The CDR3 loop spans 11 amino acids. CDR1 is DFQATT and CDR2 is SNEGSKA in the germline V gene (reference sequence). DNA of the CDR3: TGCAGTCCGAACCGAGGGCCCGAGCAGTACTTC. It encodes CSPNRGPEQYF.

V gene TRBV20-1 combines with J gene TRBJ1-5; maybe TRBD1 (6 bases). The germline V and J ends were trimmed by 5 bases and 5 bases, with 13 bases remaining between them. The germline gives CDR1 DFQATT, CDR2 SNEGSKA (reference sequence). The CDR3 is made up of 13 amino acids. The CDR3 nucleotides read TGCAGTGCTCAAGGGGGAGATTATCAGCCCCAGCATTTT. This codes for CSAQGGDYQPQHF.

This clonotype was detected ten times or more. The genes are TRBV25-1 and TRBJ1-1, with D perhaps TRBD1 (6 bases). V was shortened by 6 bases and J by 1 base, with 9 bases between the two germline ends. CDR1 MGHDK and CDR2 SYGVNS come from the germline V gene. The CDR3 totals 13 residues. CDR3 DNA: TGTGCCAGCAGGAGGGGGTGGAACACTGAAGCTTTCTTT. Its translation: CASRRGWNTEAFF.

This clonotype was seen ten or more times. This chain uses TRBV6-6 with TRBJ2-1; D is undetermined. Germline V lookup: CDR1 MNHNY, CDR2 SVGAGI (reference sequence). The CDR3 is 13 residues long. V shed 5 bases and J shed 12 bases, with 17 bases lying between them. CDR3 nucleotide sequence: TGTGCCAGCAGTACTGGACCGGCGTACGGGCAGTTCTTC. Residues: CASSTGPAYGQFF.

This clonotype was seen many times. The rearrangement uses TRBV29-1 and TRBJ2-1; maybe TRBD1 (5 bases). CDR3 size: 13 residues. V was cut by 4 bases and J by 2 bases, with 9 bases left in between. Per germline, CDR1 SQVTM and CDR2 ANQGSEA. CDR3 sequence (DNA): TGCAGCGTTGCGACAGAGACCTACAATGAGCAGTTCTTC. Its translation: CSVATETYNEQFF.

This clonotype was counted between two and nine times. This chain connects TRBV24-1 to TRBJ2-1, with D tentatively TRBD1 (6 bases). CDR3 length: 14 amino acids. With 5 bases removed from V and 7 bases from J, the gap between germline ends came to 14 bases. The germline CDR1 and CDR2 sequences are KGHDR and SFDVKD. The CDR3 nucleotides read TGTGCCACCAGTGCCAGGGGCAGATCGAATGAGCAGTTCTTC. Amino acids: CATSARGRSNEQFF.

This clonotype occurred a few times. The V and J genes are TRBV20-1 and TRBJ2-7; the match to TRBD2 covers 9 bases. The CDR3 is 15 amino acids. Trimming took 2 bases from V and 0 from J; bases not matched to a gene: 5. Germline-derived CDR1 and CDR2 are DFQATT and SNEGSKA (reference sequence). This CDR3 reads CSARLAGGTSYEQYF. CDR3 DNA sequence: TGCAGTGCTAGACTCGCGGGAGGGACCTCCTACGAGCAGTACTTC.

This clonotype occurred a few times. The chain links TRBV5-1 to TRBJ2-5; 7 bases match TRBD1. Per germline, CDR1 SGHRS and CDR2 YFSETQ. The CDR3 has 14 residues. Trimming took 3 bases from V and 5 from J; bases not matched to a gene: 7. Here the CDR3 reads CASSSDTGVETQYF. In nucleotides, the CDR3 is TGCGCCAGCAGCTCGGATACAGGGGTGGAGACCCAGTACTTC. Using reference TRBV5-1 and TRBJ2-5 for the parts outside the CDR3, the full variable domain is KAGVTQTPRYLIKTRGQQVTLSCSPISGHRSVSWYQQTPGQGLQFLFEYFSETQRNKGNFPGRFSGRQFSNSRSEMNVSTLELGDSALYLCASSSDTGVETQYFGPGTRLLVL.

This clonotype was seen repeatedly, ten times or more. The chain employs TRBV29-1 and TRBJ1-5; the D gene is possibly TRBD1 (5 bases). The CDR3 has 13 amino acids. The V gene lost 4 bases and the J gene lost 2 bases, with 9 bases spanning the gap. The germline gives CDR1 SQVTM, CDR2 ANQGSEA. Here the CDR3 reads CSVVSGGNQPQHF. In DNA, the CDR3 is TGCAGCGTTGTGTCGGGGGGCAATCAGCCCCAGCATTTT.

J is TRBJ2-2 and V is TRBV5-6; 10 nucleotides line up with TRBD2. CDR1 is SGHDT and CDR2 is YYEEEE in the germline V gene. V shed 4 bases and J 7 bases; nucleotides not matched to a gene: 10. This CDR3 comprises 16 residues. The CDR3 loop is CASSLGPSGSDGELFF. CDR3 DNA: TGTGCCAGCAGCCTGGGGCCTAGCGGGAGTGACGGGGAGCTGTTTTTT.

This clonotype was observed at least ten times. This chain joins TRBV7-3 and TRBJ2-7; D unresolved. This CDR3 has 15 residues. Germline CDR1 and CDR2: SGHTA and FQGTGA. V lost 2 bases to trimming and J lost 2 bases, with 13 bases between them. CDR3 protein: CASSLGPAQTYEQYF. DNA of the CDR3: TGTGCCAGCAGCTTAGGGCCAGCGCAGACCTACGAGCAGTACTTC.

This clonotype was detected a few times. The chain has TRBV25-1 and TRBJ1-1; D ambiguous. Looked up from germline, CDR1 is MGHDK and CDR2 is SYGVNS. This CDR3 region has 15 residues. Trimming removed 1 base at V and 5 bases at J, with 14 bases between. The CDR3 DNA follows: TGTGCCAGCAGTGAATTTACTAATGAAGGGACTGAAGCTTTCTTT. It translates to CASSEFTNEGTEAFF.

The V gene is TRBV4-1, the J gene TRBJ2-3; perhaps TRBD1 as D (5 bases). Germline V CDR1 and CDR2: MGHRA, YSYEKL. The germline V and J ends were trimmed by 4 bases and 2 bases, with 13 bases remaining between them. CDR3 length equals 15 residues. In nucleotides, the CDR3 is TGCGCCAGCAGCCCGCAGGGCGATCCCACAGATACGCAGTATTTT. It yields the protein CASSPQGDPTDTQYF.

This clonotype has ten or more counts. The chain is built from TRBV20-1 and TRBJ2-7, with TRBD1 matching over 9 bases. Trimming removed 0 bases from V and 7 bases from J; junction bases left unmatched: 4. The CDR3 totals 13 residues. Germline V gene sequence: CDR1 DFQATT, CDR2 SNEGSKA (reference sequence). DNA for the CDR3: TGCAGTGCTAGAGAGGGACAGGGCCGGGAGCAGTACTTC. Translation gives CSAREGQGREQYF.

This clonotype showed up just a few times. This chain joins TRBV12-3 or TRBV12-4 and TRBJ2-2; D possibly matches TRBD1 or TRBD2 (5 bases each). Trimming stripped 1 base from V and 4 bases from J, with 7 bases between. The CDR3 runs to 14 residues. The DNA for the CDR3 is TGTGCCAGCAGTTTAGGGGGGATCACCGGGGAGCTGTTTTTT. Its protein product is CASSLGGITGELFF.